This T cell receptor (beta chain) originates from a study of breast tumors, draining lymph nodes, adjacent tissues. Points from the study as a whole: Luminal-like breast cancer showed significantly higher tumor–nontumor repertoire similarity than basal-like. Tumor TCR diversity was below lymph nodes but above nontumor tissue. Most tumor T cells seemingly derive from lymph node, then expand in tumor. That most tumor T cells come from lymph nodes remained unproven.

There are 16 residues in the CDR3. The ends lost 5 bases at V and 4 bases at J; junction bases unmatched: 6. TCRdb re-derived calls from the multiplex PCR reads in MiXCR, one entry per CDR3 protein. The sample comprises fewer than 250,000 distinct CDR3 sequences, about a third of which are singletons, and roughly 1.5% rests with the top ten. Samples came from axillary lymph nodes draining the breast cancer. This clonotype came up many times. The antigen is unknown. The material sequenced was axillary lymph node tissue. V is TRBV12-3 or TRBV12-4 and J is TRBJ2-7; TRBD2 aligns across 15 bases. This TCR was sampled from a female donor with breast cancer. Some clones in this sample may be carry-over from other donors' samples. The CDR3 reads CASSAGTSGRRYEQYF. The CDR3 nucleotides are TGTGCCAGCAGTGCCGGGACTAGCGGGAGGAGGTACGAGCAGTACTTC.